This T cell receptor (beta chain) was profiled in a study of OX40 agonist ivuxolimab in advanced cancers. For the study at large: Ivuxolimab, which patients received intravenously every 2 weeks, was dosed at 0.01 to 10 mg/kg.

Data came from immunoSEQ multiplex PCR; TCRdb stores just in-frame clones and leaves some out. Altogether roughly 86,000 clones are present, approximately 90% being singletons, with the ten largest covering roughly 1.1%. This receptor was taken from an adult with an advanced solid tumor such as melanoma, head and neck, liver or kidney cancer. Sequencing used CD4+ or CD8+ T cells sorted from blood, obtained in a trial of the OX40 agonist ivuxolimab.

The CDR3 nucleotides are TGTGCCAGCAGCTTGTACGGGGGAACCGGGGAGCTGTTTTTT. Translated: CASSLYGGTGELFF. The chain combines TRBV5-6 with TRBJ2-2; a weak D match, TRBD2 (6 bases). Trimming pared 1 base from V and 5 bases from J, leaving 9 bases between. The CDR3 is 14 amino acids. Germline V gene lookup returns CDR1 SGHDT and CDR2 YYEEEE. The complete variable domain, with remaining parts taken from reference TRBV5-6 and TRBJ2-2, reads DAGVTQSPTHLIKTRGQQVTLRCSPKSGHDTVSWYQQALGQGPQFIFQYYEEEERQRGNFPDRFSGHQFPNYSSELNVNALLLGDSALYLCASSLYGGTGELFFGEGSRLTVL.